A selection of T cell receptor beta chains follows, all from one sample in a study of shared clonotypes between healthy human individuals. Measured with immunoSEQ multiplex PCR; TCRdb has only the in-frame clones, and not every one. The profile covers around 2.1 million clones, with just over 90% appearing a single time and more than 1.5% taken by the ten largest. The sequencing input was naive CD8+ T cells from PBMCs. The receptors here all came from a young man in good health. Some clones in this sample may be carry-over from other donors' samples. CDR3s include the opening cysteine and the closing phenylalanine or tryptophan. A D gene is named only where the DNA matches it firmly. Size is omitted from some rows. Given values are once, few, many or a class for expanded clones.

TRBV4-1	NA	NA	TRBJ2-7	TGCGCCAGCAGCCACGCGCCAGGACTACCTCTTTACGAGCAGTACTTC	CASSHAPGLPLYEQYF
TRBV7-9	NA	TRBD1	TRBJ2-7	TGTGCCAGCAGCGGCCCCGGGACAGTTCCCTACGAGCAGTACTTC	CASSGPGTVPYEQYF
TRBV7-9	NA	NA	TRBJ2-1	TGTGCCAGCAGCCTACTACTCGGAGCGGGTGAGCAGTTCTTC	CASSLLLGAGEQFF
TRBV2	NA	NA	TRBJ1-1	TGTGCCAGCAGTGAACGAAGATCCGCTATGTGGGGTTCGGCCACTGAAGCTTTCTTT	CASSERRSAMWGSATEAFF
TRBV4-2	NA	NA	TRBJ2-1	TGTGCCAGCAGCCAAGGGCGTATTGGCCTCAATGAGCAGTTCTTC	CASSQGRIGLNEQFF
TRBV30	NA	NA	TRBJ2-3	TGTGCCTGGAGCCTCCAAGTCCACCGGGAGAGTTTTCCTAGCACAGATACGCAGTATTTT	CAWSLQVHRESFPSTDTQYF
TRBV5-1	NA	NA	TRBJ1-2	TGCGCCAGCAGCCCCCGGTGGGGGGATGGCTACACCTTC	CASSPRWGDGYTF
TRBV6-6	NA	NA	TRBJ1-5	TGTGCCAGCAGTGAGACCGCGAGCAATCAGCCCCAGCATTTT	CASSETASNQPQHF
TRBV11-2	NA	NA	TRBJ2-7	TGTGCCAGCAGCTTTGGGGCAGGATCCACCTACGAGCAGTACTTC	CASSFGAGSTYEQYF
TRBV9	NA	NA	TRBJ1-1	TGTGCCAGCAGCGTAGCTGACGCGGTAAGCACTGAAGCTTTCTTT	CASSVADAVSTEAFF
TRBV10-1	NA	NA	TRBJ1-2	TGCGCCAGCAGTCCCGGGACGGCGCTTCACTATGGCTACACCTTC	CASSPGTALHYGYTF
TRBV19	NA	NA	TRBJ1-4	TGTGCCAGTAGTATCCCCATAGGGGGAGCTGTAGAAAAACTGTTTTTT	CASSIPIGGAVEKLFF
TRBV19	once	NA	TRBJ2-7	TGTGCCAGTAGCAGTATCTACGAGCAGTACTTC	CASSSIYEQYF
TRBV27	NA	NA	TRBJ1-5	TGTGCCAGCAGTTTATCATCCGGGTACCAGCCCCAGCATTTT	CASSLSSGYQPQHF
TRBV14	NA	NA	TRBJ2-3	TGTGCCAGCAGCCAAGAGTTAGCCGATACGCAGTATTTT	CASSQELADTQYF
TRBV7-8	NA	TRBD2	TRBJ2-1	TGTGCCAGCAGCTTTGGCCTAGCGGGAGCCCTCTCCTACAATGAGCAGTTCTTC	CASSFGLAGALSYNEQFF
TRBV9	NA	TRBD2	TRBJ2-3	TGTGCCAGCAGCGCTAGCGGAACTAGCACAGATACGCAGTATTTT	CASSASGTSTDTQYF
TRBV5-6	NA	NA	TRBJ2-3	TGTGCCAGCAGCTGGAGGGGGGATACGCAGTATTTT	CASSWRGDTQYF
TRBV27	NA	TRBD2	TRBJ2-7	TGTGCCAGCAGTTCACTAGCGGGAGTGGAGGACGAGCAGTACTTC	CASSSLAGVEDEQYF
TRBV9	NA	NA	TRBJ2-5	TGTGCCAGCAGCAGGGGCGCGACCCAGTACTTC	CASSRGATQYF
TRBV29-1	NA	TRBD1	TRBJ1-1	TGCAGCGTTGGGCGACAGGGGGCGGAGTGGGACACTGAAGCTTTCTTT	CSVGRQGAEWDTEAFF
TRBV6-5	NA	NA	TRBJ1-5	TGTGCCAGCAAAGGGGGGGGTTCTCAGCCCCAGCATTTT	CASKGGGSQPQHF
TRBV7-9	NA	NA	TRBJ2-2	TGTGCCAGCAGCCCTGTCTGGGGACGACACACCGGGGAGCTGTTTTTT	CASSPVWGRHTGELFF
TRBV27	NA	TRBD1	TRBJ2-5	TGTGCCAGCGGGACAACAGGGGGTCAAGAGACCCAGTACTTC	CASGTTGGQETQYF